The clone carrying this T cell receptor beta chain was recorded only once. Its antigen is not known. The record originates from a study of a mutant IDH1 vaccine in newly diagnosed glioma. The overall study: Patients, over weeks 1, 3, 5, 7, 11, 15, 19 and 23, received a total of eight vaccinations.

Time point noted: week 5, during vaccination. Vaccinated patients received 300 ug of mutant IDH1 20-mer peptide per dose, with topical imiquimod. The V segment lost 1 base and the J segment 6 bases; nucleotides outside the gene matches: 7. Germline V gene sequence: CDR1 MGHRA, CDR2 YSYEKL. CDR3 length: 16 amino acids. Clones were read by immunoSEQ multiplex PCR, and TCRdb kept only the in-frame ones, dropping some. The sample consists of about 56,000 clones, 85% to 90% of them appearing once. The V gene is TRBV4-1, the J gene TRBJ2-7; 12 nucleotides agree with TRBD2. Sequences were derived from PBMCs, sampled from a glioma patient whose treatment included an IDH1 peptide vaccine. This clonotype was sampled from a woman aged 35 to 49 with glioma. CDR3 loop: CASSQASSGGAGEQYF. In DNA form, the CDR3 reads TGCGCCAGCAGCCAAGCATCTAGCGGGGGGGCTGGCGAGCAGTACTTC.